This T cell receptor (beta chain) was identified in a study of blood T cell repertoires in COVID-19. Profiled with immunoSEQ multiplex PCR; TCRdb holds only in-frame clones, not every one. The sample has about 120,000 clones; about 85% are singletons. This receptor was taken from a man at least 80 years old with acute or convalescent COVID-19. Sequenced: peripheral blood.

In nucleotides, the CDR3 is TGTGCCAGCAGGCCGACAGGGGGCACCTATGGCTACACCTTC. Translated, it gives CASRPTGGTYGYTF. The rearrangement joins TRBV5-8 to TRBJ1-2; 10 bases line up with TRBD1. Per germline, CDR1 SGHTS and CDR2 YDEGEE. Germline trimming cut 5 bases from V and 4 bases from J; bases unmatched to any gene: 5. The CDR3 is made up of 14 amino acids.